One sample yielded the 17 T cell receptor beta chains listed below, sequenced in a study of T cells after yellow fever vaccination. TCRdb itself ran the 5' RACE reads through MiXCR, one entry per CDR3 protein. The sample contains approximately 120,000 distinct CDR3 sequences, approximately 14% of which appear only once. The input for sequencing was CD8+ T cells sorted from PBMCs, taken 5 days after the yellow fever booster vaccination. These receptors came from a man aged 18 to 30 who received the YFV17D yellow fever vaccine.

This clonotype was picked up a small number of times. This chain joins TRBV6-5 and TRBJ1-1; D unresolved. This CDR3 contains 15 residues. V shed 0 bases and J shed 3 bases, with 11 bases lying between them. Looked up from germline, CDR1 is MNHEY and CDR2 is SVGAGI. For the CDR3, the DNA is TGTGCCAGCAGTTACTCGAGGGCAGGTCACACTGAAGCTTTCTTT. As protein: CASSYSRAGHTEAFF.

J is TRBJ1-5 and V is TRBV5-6; possible D gene TRBD1, 5 bases. CDR1 SGHDT and CDR2 YYEEEE come from the germline V gene. The CDR3 runs 13 residues. V was pared by 3 bases and J by 4 bases, with 8 bases between. The chain's CDR3 is CASSSGGNQPQHF. In DNA, the CDR3 is TGTGCCAGCAGCTCCGGGGGTAATCAGCCCCAGCATTTT.

The table lists this clonotype with a few counts. The chain recombines TRBV5-4 with TRBJ2-7; TRBD1 matches at 10 bases. Trimming removed 3 bases from V and 2 bases from J; junction bases left unmatched: 2. The CDR3 extends over 14 amino acids. The germline V gene has CDR1 SGHNT and CDR2 YYREEE (reference sequence). The CDR3 DNA sequence: TGTGCCAGCAGCTGGGGGACAGGGGCCTACGAGCAGTACTTC. Translated, it gives CASSWGTGAYEQYF.

CDR3: CSVDWRGGRNEQFF. The CDR3, as DNA: TGCAGCGTTGACTGGCGGGGGGGCCGGAATGAGCAGTTCTTC. The chain couples TRBV29-1 to TRBJ2-1; 9 nucleotides agree with TRBD2. V trimming: 3 bases; J trimming: 7 bases; junction bases outside the gene matches: 7. CDR3 length: 14 residues. Germline loops: CDR1 SQVTM, CDR2 ANQGSEA.

This chain links TRBV21-1 with TRBJ1-2; TRBD1, the table's D call, was not compared with the DNA. TRBV21-1 is recorded as a pseudogene. The length of the CDR3 is 15 residues. The CDR3 here is CASSPRGTGESGYTF. The CDR3 nucleotides are TGTGCCAGCAGCCCTCGGGGGACAGGGGAAAGCGGCTACACCTTC.

There are a few counts of this clonotype. V and J are TRBV6-5 and TRBJ2-5, with 13 bases matching TRBD2. Germline trimming cut 5 bases from V and 1 base from J; bases unmatched to any gene: 4. This CDR3 comprises 16 residues. Germline CDR1 is MNHEY and CDR2 is SVGAGI. The CDR3 region has the DNA TGTGCCAGCAGTGTTGGGACTAGCGGGGTCCAAGAGACCCAGTACTTC. Its translation is CASSVGTSGVQETQYF.

The V and J genes are TRBV12-5 and TRBJ2-3, with D perhaps TRBD2 (6 bases). V lost 3 bases, J lost 3 bases, and 13 bases lay in between. The CDR3 is 15 residues long. Germline V CDR1 and CDR2: LGHNT, FRNRAP. The CDR3 reads CASGFFMGGTDTQYF. The CDR3 DNA sequence: TGTGCTAGTGGTTTTTTCATGGGGGGAACAGATACGCAGTATTTT.

This chain uses TRBV4-1 with TRBJ1-1, with D possibly being TRBD1 (6 bases). This CDR3 contains 12 residues. The V end lost 5 bases, the J end lost 6 bases, and 10 bases lay between the germline ends. Germline CDR1 is MGHRA and CDR2 is YSYEKL. Written as DNA, the CDR3 is TGCGCCAGCAGCGGTGGGACACCTGAAGCTTTCTTT. Protein: CASSGGTPEAFF.

This chain uses TRBV28 with TRBJ1-5, with a possible D match to TRBD1 (6 bases). Trimming removed 2 bases from V and 1 base from J, with 15 bases in between. Germline V gene data show CDR1 as MDHEN and CDR2 as SYDVKM. The CDR3 runs to 17 residues. DNA for the CDR3: TGTGCCAGCAGTTTAGGTGGGCCAGGGGAGAGCAATCAGCCCCAGCATTTT. Translation gives CASSLGGPGESNQPQHF.

V is TRBV12-3 or TRBV12-4 and J is TRBJ2-3, with a weak D call TRBD1 (5 bases). Trimming took off 6 bases at V and 2 bases at J, with 15 bases between the two ends. CDR3 length: 15 residues. This CDR3 is CASSQYPDITDTQYF. CDR3 DNA sequence: TGTGCCAGCAGCCAATACCCGGACATCACAGATACGCAGTATTTT.

This chain uses TRBV11-2 with TRBJ2-7; TRBD2 might be the D (5 bases). The V gene's germline CDR1 is SGHAT and CDR2 FQNNGV. CDR3 length: 15 amino acids. Trimming took off 6 bases at V and 1 base at J, with 16 bases between the two ends. CDR3 nucleotides: TGTGCCAGCAGGTCATCGGGGTGGTCGTCCTACGAGCAGTACTTC. It specifies CASRSSGWSSYEQYF. The variable domain in full, completed from reference TRBV11-2 and TRBJ2-7, reads EAGVAQSPRYKIIEKRQSVAFWCNPISGHATLYWYQQILGQGPKLLIQFQNNGVVDDSQLPKDRFSAERLKGVDSTLKIQPAKLEDSAVYLCASRSSGWSSYEQYFGPGTRLTVT.

This clonotype has at least ten counts. This sequence joins TRBV12-3 or TRBV12-4 and TRBJ2-5; 13 nucleotides agree with TRBD2. The CDR3 has 14 amino acids. The ends lost 3 bases at V and 5 bases at J; junction bases unmatched: 0. The CDR3 bases are TGTGCCAGCAGTTTGGGACTAGCGGGGGAGACCCAGTACTTC. It is translated as CASSLGLAGETQYF.

V is TRBV7-9 and J is TRBJ2-3; D not resolved. CDR1 is SEHNR, CDR2 FQNEAQ, per germline (reference sequence). This CDR3 spans 15 amino acids. Trimming pared 4 bases from V and 4 bases from J, leaving 15 bases between. CDR3 region: CASSSLVSVSDTQYF. CDR3 bases: TGTGCCAGCAGCTCCTTAGTGTCGGTATCAGATACGCAGTATTTT.

The rearrangement joins TRBV15 to TRBJ2-5, with D possibly matching TRBD2 (6 bases). CDR1 LNHNV and CDR2 YYDKDF come from the germline V gene (reference sequence). V gave up 1 base and J gave up 3 bases, with 9 bases separating them. CDR3 size: 14 residues. CDR3 nucleotides: TGTGCCACCAGCAGAGGACTAGATGAAGAGACCCAGTACTTC. This encodes CATSRGLDEETQYF.

The rearrangement joins TRBV12-3 or TRBV12-4 to TRBJ2-7; perhaps D is TRBD1 or TRBD2 (6 bases each). V lost 5 bases and J 2 bases, leaving 19 bases between the germline ends. CDR3 size: 16 residues. CDR3 DNA sequence: TGTGCCAGCAGTCTATTCCCTAGGGGGGAAACCTACGAGCAGTACTTC. Its protein product is CASSLFPRGETYEQYF.

This clonotype was observed a handful of times. The chain joins TRBV7-9 to TRBJ2-3; TRBD2 matches at 8 bases. Germline V gene lookup returns CDR1 SEHNR and CDR2 FQNEAQ (reference sequence). The CDR3 is made up of 16 amino acids. The trim removed 5 bases at V and 6 bases at J, leaving 13 bases unmatched. CDR3 DNA sequence: TGTGCCAGCAGCATCACTAGCGGTTCCTCGATGGATACGCAGTATTTT. As protein: CASSITSGSSMDTQYF.

This chain uses TRBV5-5 with TRBJ1-1; D is unresolved. This CDR3 comprises 13 residues. The V end was cut by 3 bases, the J end by 0 bases, with 6 bases between. The germline V gene has CDR1 SGHKS and CDR2 YYEKEE (reference sequence). CDR3 residues: CASSWQLNTEAFF. CDR3 sequence (DNA): TGTGCCAGCAGCTGGCAGCTGAACACTGAAGCTTTCTTT.